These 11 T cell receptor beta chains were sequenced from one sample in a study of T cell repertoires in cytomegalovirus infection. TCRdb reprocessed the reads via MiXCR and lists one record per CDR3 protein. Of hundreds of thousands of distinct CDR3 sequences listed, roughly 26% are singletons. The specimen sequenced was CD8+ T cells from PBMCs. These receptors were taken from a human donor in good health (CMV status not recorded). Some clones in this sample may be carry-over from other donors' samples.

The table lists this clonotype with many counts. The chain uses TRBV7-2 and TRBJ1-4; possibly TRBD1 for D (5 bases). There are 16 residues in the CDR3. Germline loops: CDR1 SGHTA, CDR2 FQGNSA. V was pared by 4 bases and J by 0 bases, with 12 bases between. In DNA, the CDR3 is TGTGCCAGCAGCTCCACTGGGACGGCAACTAATGAAAAACTGTTTTTT. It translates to CASSSTGTATNEKLFF.

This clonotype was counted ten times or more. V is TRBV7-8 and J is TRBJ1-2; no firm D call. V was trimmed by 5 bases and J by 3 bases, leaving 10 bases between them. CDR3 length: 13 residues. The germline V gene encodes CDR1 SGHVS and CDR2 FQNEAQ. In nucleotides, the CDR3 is TGTGCCAGCAGCAATTCCCGGGACTATGGCTACACCTTC. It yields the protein CASSNSRDYGYTF.

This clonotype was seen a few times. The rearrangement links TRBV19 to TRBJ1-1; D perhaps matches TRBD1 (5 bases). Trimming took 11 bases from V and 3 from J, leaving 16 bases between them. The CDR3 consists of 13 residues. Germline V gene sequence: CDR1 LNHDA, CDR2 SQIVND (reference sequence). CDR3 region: CAVAPGLDTEAFF. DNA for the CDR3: TGTGCCGTCGCTCCGGGGCTAGACACTGAAGCTTTCTTT. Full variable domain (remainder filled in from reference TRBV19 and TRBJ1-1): DGGITQSPKYLFRKEGQNVTLSCEQNLNHDAMYWYRQDPGQGLRLIYYSQIVNDFQKGDIAEGYSVSREKKESFPLTVTSAQKNPTAFYLCAVAPGLDTEAFFGQGTRLTVV.

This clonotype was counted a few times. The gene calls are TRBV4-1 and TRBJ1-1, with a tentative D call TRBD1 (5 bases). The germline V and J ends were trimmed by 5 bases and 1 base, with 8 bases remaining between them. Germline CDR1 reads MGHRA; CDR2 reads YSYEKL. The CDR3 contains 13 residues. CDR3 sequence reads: CASSNTGNTEAFF. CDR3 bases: TGCGCCAGCAGCAATACAGGGAACACTGAAGCTTTCTTT.

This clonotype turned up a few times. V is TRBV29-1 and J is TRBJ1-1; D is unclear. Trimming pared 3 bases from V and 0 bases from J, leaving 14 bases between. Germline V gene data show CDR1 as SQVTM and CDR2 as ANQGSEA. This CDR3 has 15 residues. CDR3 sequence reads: CSVERESALNTEAFF. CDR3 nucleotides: TGCAGCGTTGAGAGAGAAAGTGCACTGAACACTGAAGCTTTCTTT. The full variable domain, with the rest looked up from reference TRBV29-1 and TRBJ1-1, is SAVISQKPSRDICQRGTSLTIQCQVDSQVTMMFWYRQQPGQSLTLIATANQGSEATYESGFVIDKFPISRPNLTFSTLTVSNMSPEDSSIYLCSVERESALNTEAFFGQGTRLTVV.

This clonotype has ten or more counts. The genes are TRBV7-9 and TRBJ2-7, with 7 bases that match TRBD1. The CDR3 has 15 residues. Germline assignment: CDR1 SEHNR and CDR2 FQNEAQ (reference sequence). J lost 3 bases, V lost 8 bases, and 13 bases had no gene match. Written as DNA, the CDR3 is TGTGCCAGCGGTTTACCGGGACAGCCTTTCTACGAGCAGTACTTC. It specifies CASGLPGQPFYEQYF. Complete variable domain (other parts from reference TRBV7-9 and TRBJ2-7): DTGVSQNPRHKITKRGQNVTFRCDPISEHNRLYWYRQTLGQGPEFLTYFQNEAQLEKSRLLSDRFSAERPKGSFSTLEIQRTEQGDSAMYLCASGLPGQPFYEQYFGPGTRLTVT.

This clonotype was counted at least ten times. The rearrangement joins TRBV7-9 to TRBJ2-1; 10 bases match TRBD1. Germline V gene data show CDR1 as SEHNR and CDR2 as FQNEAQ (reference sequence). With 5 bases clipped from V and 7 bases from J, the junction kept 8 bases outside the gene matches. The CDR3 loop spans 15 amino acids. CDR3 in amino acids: CASSPGTGALNEQFF. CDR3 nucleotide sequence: TGTGCCAGCAGCCCTGGGACAGGGGCCTTGAATGAGCAGTTCTTC.

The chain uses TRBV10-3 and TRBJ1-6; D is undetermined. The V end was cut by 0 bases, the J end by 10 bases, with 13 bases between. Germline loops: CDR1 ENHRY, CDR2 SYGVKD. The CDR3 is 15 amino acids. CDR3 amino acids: CAISESSGVRSPLHF. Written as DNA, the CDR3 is TGTGCCATCAGTGAGTCTTCCGGGGTGAGGTCACCCCTCCACTTT.

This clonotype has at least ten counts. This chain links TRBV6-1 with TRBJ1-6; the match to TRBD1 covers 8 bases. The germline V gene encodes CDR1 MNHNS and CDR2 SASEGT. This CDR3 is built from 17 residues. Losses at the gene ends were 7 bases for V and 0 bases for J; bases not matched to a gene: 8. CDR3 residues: CASTGGTGGSYNSPLHF. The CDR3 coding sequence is TGTGCCAGCACCGGAGGGACAGGCGGCTCCTATAATTCACCCCTCCACTTT.

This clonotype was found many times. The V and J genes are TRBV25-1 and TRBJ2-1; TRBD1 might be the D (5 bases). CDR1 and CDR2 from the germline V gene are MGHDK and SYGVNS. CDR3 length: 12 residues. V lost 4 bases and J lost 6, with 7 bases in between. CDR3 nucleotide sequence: TGTGCCAGCAGTGGCAGGGTCAATGAGCAGTTCTTC. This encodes CASSGRVNEQFF.

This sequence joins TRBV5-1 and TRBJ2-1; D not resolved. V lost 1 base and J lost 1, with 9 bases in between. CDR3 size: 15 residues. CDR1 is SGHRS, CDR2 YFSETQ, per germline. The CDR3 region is CASSLFRTSYNEQFF. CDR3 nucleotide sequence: TGCGCCAGCAGCTTGTTCCGGACGTCCTACAATGAGCAGTTCTTC.